One and the same sample provided the 25 T cell receptor beta chains below, sequenced in a study of blood T cell repertoires in COVID-19. Assay used: immunoSEQ multiplex PCR; TCRdb lists only in-frame clones, some missing. In the table there are about 64,000 clones, approximately 90% of which are singletons. Sequenced material: peripheral blood. These receptors were collected from a human donor in a cohort sampled during active COVID-19.

The chain joins TRBV7-2 to TRBJ2-7; TRBD2 matches at 10 bases. Trimming removed 1 base from V and 7 bases from J; junction bases left unmatched: 13. The V gene's germline CDR1 is SGHTA and CDR2 FQGNSA. This CDR3 is built from 17 residues. CDR3 amino acids: CASSLGLAGVLFGEQYF. In DNA form, the CDR3 reads TGTGCCAGCAGCTTAGGGCTAGCGGGAGTCCTCTTTGGAGAGCAGTACTTC.

The chain joins TRBV28 to TRBJ2-7, with D perhaps TRBD2 (7 bases). This CDR3 spans 14 amino acids. Germline lookup yields CDR1 MDHEN and CDR2 SYDVKM. Trimming removed 5 bases at V and 3 bases at J, with 14 bases between. CDR3 sequence (DNA): TGTGCCAGCAGTCAACAGGGAGGGCTCTACGAGCAGTACTTC. Translation: CASSQQGGLYEQYF.

This clone occurred once. The V gene is TRBV29-1, the J gene TRBJ2-2; 11 bases align to TRBD2. This CDR3 region has 15 residues. V shed 3 bases and J 5 bases; nucleotides not matched to a gene: 5. From germline, CDR1 is SQVTM and CDR2 ANQGSEA. CDR3: CSVDVAGGRTGELFF. The CDR3 coding sequence is TGCAGCGTTGATGTAGCGGGAGGGCGAACCGGGGAGCTGTTTTTT.

The rearrangement uses TRBV12-5 and TRBJ2-1, with a possible D match to TRBD2 (6 bases). Germline loops: CDR1 LGHNT, CDR2 FRNRAP. The ends were cut back, 4 bases at V and 3 bases at J, with 28 bases in the middle. The CDR3 consists of 20 residues. The DNA for the CDR3 is TGTGCTAGTGGTTCACCCTCGGGGGTTGGGGTTTGGGGTGTCTACAATGAGCAGTTCTTC. Protein sequence: CASGSPSGVGVWGVYNEQFF.

V and J are TRBV7-2 and TRBJ2-1, with 11 bases that match TRBD2. Germline V lookup: CDR1 SGHTA, CDR2 FQGNSA. Trimming cost V 4 bases and J 4 bases; bases outside gene matches: 6. The CDR3 length is 16 residues. The CDR3 region has the DNA TGTGCCAGCAGCTCACCACTAGCGGGAGAATACAATGAGCAGTTCTTC. Translating gives CASSSPLAGEYNEQFF.

V usage is TRBV29-1 and J usage is TRBJ2-7; D possibly corresponds to TRBD2 (5 bases). The CDR3 has 14 residues. Trimming removed 7 bases from V and 0 bases from J, with 16 bases in between. CDR1 and CDR2 from the germline V gene are SQVTM and ANQGSEA. CDR3 region: CSAVSISDSYEQYF. The CDR3 nucleotides read TGCAGCGCAGTTTCGATTAGCGACTCCTACGAGCAGTACTTC.

The chain is built from TRBV9 and TRBJ2-5; D call uncertain. The germline gives CDR1 SGDLS, CDR2 YYNGEE. V was trimmed by 0 bases and J by 4 bases, leaving 10 bases between them. The CDR3 runs to 14 residues. CDR3 region: CASSVVEQGETQYF. Written as DNA, the CDR3 is TGTGCCAGCAGCGTAGTGGAGCAAGGAGAGACCCAGTACTTC.

V gene TRBV5-4 combines with J gene TRBJ2-1, with D tentatively TRBD2 (6 bases). This CDR3 has 13 amino acids. Trimming took off 2 bases at V and 8 bases at J, with 11 bases between the two ends. Looked up from germline, CDR1 is SGHNT and CDR2 is YYREEE (reference sequence). The CDR3 nucleotides are TGTGCCAGCAGCTTAACAGGAGGGGATGAGCAGTTCTTC. Translation gives CASSLTGGDEQFF.

The chain links TRBV10-3 to TRBJ2-1; 7 positions agree with TRBD2. V was clipped by 0 bases and J by 2 bases; unmatched bases: 4. The CDR3 has 16 residues. Germline V lookup: CDR1 ENHRY, CDR2 SYGVKD. The DNA for the CDR3 is TGTGCCATCAGTGAGTCGGGAGGGGTCGCCTACAATGAGCAGTTCTTC. It encodes CAISESGGVAYNEQFF.

The CDR3 DNA is TGCGCCAGCAGCTTGTCAACTAGCGCCCCCGCCGGGGAGCTGTTTTTT. This codes for CASSLSTSAPAGELFF. V usage is TRBV5-1 and J usage is TRBJ2-2, with 7 bases fitting TRBD2. CDR1 and CDR2 (germline): SGHRS, YFSETQ. J gave up 6 bases and V 1 base, and 9 bases lay outside the gene matches. This CDR3 spans 16 amino acids.

CDR3 protein: CASSKDGGPSTDTQYF. In DNA form, the CDR3 reads TGTGCCAGCAGCAAAGACGGGGGTCCTAGCACAGATACGCAGTATTTT. The rearrangement links TRBV21-1 to TRBJ2-3; the table gives TRBD2 as D, unverified against the DNA. TRBV21-1 is a pseudogene locus. The CDR3 has 16 residues.

This clone was counted a few times. The V and J genes are TRBV29-1 and TRBJ2-2, with 7 bases matching TRBD2. The CDR3 contains 13 residues. V shed 4 bases and J 8 bases; nucleotides not matched to a gene: 7. CDR1 is SQVTM, CDR2 ANQGSEA, per germline. The CDR3 protein is CSVGGLAVGELFF. The DNA for the CDR3 is TGCAGCGTTGGAGGGCTAGCGGTAGGGGAGCTGTTTTTT.

This chain connects TRBV4-3 to TRBJ2-5; TRBD2 matches at 7 bases. V lost 1 base and J lost 2; bases outside the gene matches: 1. This CDR3 region has 14 residues. Per the germline V gene, CDR1 is LGHNA and CDR2 is YSLEER. For the CDR3, the DNA is TGCGCCAGCAGCCAAGGACTAGCTCAAGAGACCCAGTACTTC. It codes for CASSQGLAQETQYF.

The gene calls are TRBV6-5 and TRBJ2-1; 12 bases map to TRBD2. Germline-derived CDR1 and CDR2 are MNHEY and SVGAGI. V was pared by 3 bases and J by 11 bases, with 2 bases of the junction left unmatched. There are 13 residues in the CDR3. The CDR3 coding sequence is TGTGCCAGCAGTTATCTAGCGGGAGGGAAGCAGTTCTTC. Translated: CASSYLAGGKQFF.

The V call is TRBV18, the J call TRBJ2-7; TRBD2 matches at 10 bases. Germline trimming cut 3 bases from V and 6 bases from J; bases unmatched to any gene: 8. CDR1 is KGHSH and CDR2 is LQKENI in the germline V gene. The CDR3 loop spans 15 amino acids. The CDR3 sequence: CASSPGTSVHPEQYF. The CDR3 DNA reads as TGTGCCAGCTCACCCGGGACTAGCGTTCACCCCGAGCAGTACTTC.

The chain is built from TRBV3-1 (or the pseudogene TRBV3-2) and TRBJ2-1; possible D gene TRBD1, 5 bases. Germline V lookup: CDR1 LGHDT, CDR2 YNNKEL (reference sequence). V dropped 1 base and J dropped 6 bases, with 13 bases sitting between them. The CDR3 loop spans 15 amino acids. The chain's CDR3 is CASSQVARDSNEQFF. The CDR3 DNA sequence: TGTGCCAGCAGCCAAGTTGCCAGAGACAGCAATGAGCAGTTCTTC.

The chain combines TRBV5-4 with TRBJ2-1; TRBD2 matches 13 bases. The CDR3 extends over 18 amino acids. V trimming: 1 base; J trimming: 0 bases; junction bases outside the gene matches: 4. CDR1 and CDR2 from the germline V gene are SGHNT and YYREEE (reference sequence). CDR3 nucleotides: TGTGCCAGCAGCTTGAGTAGGACTAGCGGGAGCTCCTACAATGAGCAGTTCTTC. This gives the protein CASSLSRTSGSSYNEQFF.

V gene TRBV7-2 combines with J gene TRBJ1-5; D uncertain. The CDR3 totals 12 residues. CDR1 and CDR2 from the germline V gene are SGHTA and FQGNSA. The V end was cut by 5 bases, the J end by 4 bases, with 6 bases between. CDR3 region: CASSMYNQPQHF. DNA for the CDR3: TGTGCCAGCAGCATGTATAATCAGCCCCAGCATTTT.

The chain uses TRBV28 and TRBJ2-7, with D perhaps TRBD1 (6 bases). Trimming took 5 bases from V and 3 from J, leaving 14 bases between them. The CDR3 is 14 residues long. The V gene's germline CDR1 is MDHEN and CDR2 SYDVKM. The DNA for the CDR3 is TGTGCCAGCAGTCCAGGGACACGGGACTACGAGCAGTACTTC. Residues: CASSPGTRDYEQYF.

The CDR3 DNA is TGTGCCAGCAGTTACTCGAGGCTAGCGGAGCAGTTCTTC. Translated, it gives CASSYSRLAEQFF. This rearrangement joins TRBV6-2 or TRBV6-3 to TRBJ2-1; tentative D call: TRBD2 (6 bases). Germline CDR1 is MNHEY and CDR2 is SVGEGT. This CDR3 comprises 13 residues. The ends were cut back, 0 bases at V and 10 bases at J, with 10 bases in the middle.

The rearrangement uses TRBV3-1 (or the pseudogene TRBV3-2) and TRBJ2-1; no clear D gene. Germline CDR1 is LGHDT and CDR2 is YNNKEL (reference sequence). V was clipped by 6 bases and J by 15 bases, with 9 bases between them. This CDR3 contains 9 residues. The CDR3: CASSLNRFF. The DNA of the CDR3 is TGTGCCAGCAGTCTTAATCGGTTCTTC.

V gene TRBV9 combines with J gene TRBJ2-1; TRBD2 aligns across 13 bases. V dropped 7 bases and J dropped 9; count of bases not matched to a gene: 13. The V gene's germline CDR1 is SGDLS and CDR2 YYNGEE. This CDR3 is 16 amino acids long. The CDR3 sequence: CASDARTSGSFSEQFF. The CDR3 nucleotides are TGTGCCAGCGACGCCCGGACTAGCGGGAGTTTCAGTGAGCAGTTCTTC.

The chain carries TRBV19 and TRBJ2-1; 7 bases are a match to TRBD2. CDR3 length: 12 amino acids. J lost 5 bases, V lost 10 bases, and 5 bases had no gene match. Germline V gene lookup returns CDR1 LNHDA and CDR2 SQIVND (reference sequence). CDR3 amino acids: CATRRGDNEQFF. The DNA for the CDR3 is TGTGCCACCCGACGGGGGGACAATGAGCAGTTCTTC.

The CDR3 DNA follows: TGTGCCAGCAGCTCCCGATCCGGACTAGCGGGGAATGAGCAGTTCTTC. Translating it yields CASSSRSGLAGNEQFF. V gene TRBV9 combines with J gene TRBJ2-1; 12 bases are a match to TRBD2. This CDR3 region has 16 residues. Trimming removed 4 bases from V and 7 bases from J; junction bases left unmatched: 9. Germline V gene sequence: CDR1 SGDLS, CDR2 YYNGEE.

The chain combines TRBV25-1 with TRBJ2-1, with 9 bases that match TRBD1. J was trimmed by 7 bases and V by 5 bases; bases with no gene match: 12. Germline V gene lookup returns CDR1 MGHDK and CDR2 SYGVNS. The CDR3 consists of 16 residues. CDR3 DNA sequence: TGTGCCAGCAGTTCCATAGGGACAGGGTTTGGGAATGAGCAGTTCTTC. It yields the protein CASSSIGTGFGNEQFF.